This TCR beta chain came from a study of T cell responses to AZD1222 COVID-19 vaccine. About the research overall: Second doses that came at about 4 or about 12 weeks were put together. Study outcomes and limitations: Vaccine-related CD4 TCRs covered spike, predominating at 160-218 and 743-854.

On this clone itself: Antigen unknown.

Sequencing was performed with immunoSEQ multiplex PCR; in TCRdb, only in-frame clones are kept and a portion is missing. The sample has under 150,000 clones; approximately 89% are singletons. Germline V gene lookup returns CDR1 KGHDR and CDR2 SFDVKD. V was cut by 2 bases and J by 4 bases, with 11 bases left in between. This CDR3 is built from 15 residues. This sample comprised peripheral blood, obtained on day 0 of AZD1222 vaccination. V usage is TRBV24-1 and J usage is TRBJ2-1; D assignment may be TRBD1 or TRBD2 (6 bases each). This clonotype was sampled from an adult in good health. CDR3 nucleotide sequence: TGTGCCACCAGTGATTCCCGAGGGGGGTACAATGAGCAGTTCTTC. This sequence encodes CATSDSRGGYNEQFF.